Below, 13 T cell receptor beta chains from the same sample are listed, as sequenced in a study of T cell changes during pregnancy in multiple sclerosis. The data were produced by immunoSEQ multiplex PCR, yet TCRdb's version contains in-frame clones alone and is incomplete. The profile shows 45,000 to 50,000 clones, 90% to 95% of them singletons. The sequencing used CD8+ T cells from peripheral blood mononuclear cells, collected in the first trimester of pregnancy. The receptor set was obtained from a female donor with multiple sclerosis, enrolled in a pregnancy study.

The V gene is TRBV29-1, the J gene TRBJ2-2; 8 bases align to TRBD2. Germline lookup yields CDR1 SQVTM and CDR2 ANQGSEA. The V and J ends lost 5 bases and 6 bases, in that order; junction bases with no gene match: 14. The CDR3 contains 16 residues. The CDR3 region is CSVKGLGARGPGELFF. The CDR3 DNA follows: TGCAGCGTTAAGGGACTAGGGGCGCGAGGCCCCGGGGAGCTGTTTTTT.

V usage is TRBV27 and J usage is TRBJ2-3, with D possibly matching TRBD1 (6 bases). Germline CDR1 is MNHEY and CDR2 is SMNVEV (reference sequence). V was pared by 0 bases and J by 1 base, with 11 bases between. This CDR3 has 16 residues. CDR3 in amino acids: CASSLSGGAGTDTQYF. CDR3 nucleotides: TGTGCCAGCAGTTTATCAGGGGGAGCTGGCACAGATACGCAGTATTTT.

The J gene is TRBJ1-1, the V gene TRBV5-1, with no clear D. Deletions cut 0 bases from V and 7 bases from J, with 13 bases between. The V gene's germline CDR1 is SGHRS and CDR2 YFSETQ. This CDR3 has 14 amino acids. CDR3 protein: CASSLVDPGLEAFF. The CDR3 DNA is TGCGCCAGCAGCTTGGTCGATCCAGGACTTGAAGCTTTCTTT.

V usage is TRBV4-3 and J usage is TRBJ2-3, with D tentatively TRBD1 (5 bases). Deletions cut 0 bases from V and 2 bases from J, with 12 bases between. The CDR3 has 16 residues. Germline CDR1 and CDR2: LGHNA and YSLEER. In DNA, the CDR3 is TGCGCCAGCAGCCAAGACGACAGCACTAACACAGATACGCAGTATTTT. This translates into CASSQDDSTNTDTQYF.

The table lists this clone with a count of one. The rearrangement uses TRBV7-8 and TRBJ2-7; D remains ambiguous. Germline CDR1 and CDR2: SGHVS and FQNEAQ. The CDR3 covers 15 residues. Between the trimmed V and J ends, which lost 3 bases and 0 bases, there was a span of 12 bases. This CDR3 reads CASSLFDFDSYEQYF. CDR3 bases: TGTGCCAGCAGCTTGTTTGACTTTGACTCCTACGAGCAGTACTTC.

The chain employs TRBV19 and TRBJ2-5, with 7 bases aligning to TRBD2. V shed 9 bases and J 5 bases; nucleotides not matched to a gene: 9. The CDR3 has 13 amino acids. CDR1 is LNHDA, CDR2 SQIVND, per germline (reference sequence). Here the CDR3 DNA reads TGTGCCAGCTTGGGGGGGTCGGGGGAGACCCAGTACTTC. Its translation: CASLGGSGETQYF.

The rearrangement links TRBV7-6 to TRBJ2-7; 7 bases agree with TRBD2. Germline CDR1 is SGHVS and CDR2 is FNYEAQ. J gave up 5 bases and V 4 bases, and 8 bases lay outside the gene matches. CDR3 length: 14 amino acids. The CDR3 spells CASSSGTTYNEQYF. In DNA, the CDR3 is TGTGCCAGCAGCTCCGGGACTACTTACAACGAGCAGTACTTC.

The CDR3 coding sequence is TGTGCCAGCAGCGTAGAGCCTAGCGGCTACGAGCAGTACTTC. It is translated as CASSVEPSGYEQYF. The rearrangement uses TRBV9 and TRBJ2-7; TRBD2 matches 7 bases. The CDR3 loop spans 14 amino acids. Trimming cost V 0 bases and J 3 bases; bases outside gene matches: 3. Germline CDR1 is SGDLS and CDR2 is YYNGEE.

The chain combines TRBV11-2 with TRBJ2-3; D gene uncertain. This CDR3 is built from 15 residues. Germline V lookup: CDR1 SGHAT, CDR2 FQNNGV. Trimming left V 5 bases short and J 2 bases short, with 14 bases between. CDR3 coding DNA: TGTGCCAGCAGCCTAGGCGGTCTCGCCACAGATACGCAGTATTTT. Its protein is CASSLGGLATDTQYF.

The chain has TRBV4-3 and TRBJ1-3; no firm D call. Trimming left V 1 base short and J 0 bases short, with 7 bases between. Germline V gives CDR1 LGHNA, CDR2 YSLEER. The CDR3 has 15 amino acids. In DNA form, the CDR3 reads TGCGCCAGCAGCCAAGGGTCGGGCTCTGGAAACACCATATATTTT. Encoded protein: CASSQGSGSGNTIYF.

The chain couples TRBV4-1 to TRBJ1-2; 7 positions match TRBD1. The V gene's germline CDR1 is MGHRA and CDR2 YSYEKL. Germline trimming cut 1 base from V and 5 bases from J; bases unmatched to any gene: 10. This CDR3 region has 16 residues. CDR3 protein: CASSQVAGQTWYGYTF. The CDR3 DNA is TGCGCCAGCAGCCAAGTGGCGGGACAGACATGGTATGGCTACACCTTC.

The chain combines TRBV9 with TRBJ2-3; D might be TRBD1 (6 bases). The CDR3 runs to 16 residues. The germline V and J ends were trimmed by 4 bases and 0 bases, with 15 bases remaining between them. Germline loops: CDR1 SGDLS, CDR2 YYNGEE. Here the CDR3 reads CASSNNRATSTDTQYF. CDR3 sequence (DNA): TGTGCCAGCAGCAATAACAGGGCCACGAGCACAGATACGCAGTATTTT.

The chain joins TRBV9 to TRBJ1-4; 12 bases fit TRBD1. The trim removed 4 bases at V and 3 bases at J, leaving 7 bases unmatched. The CDR3 has 17 residues. Germline V CDR1 and CDR2: SGDLS, YYNGEE. The CDR3 coding sequence is TGTGCCAGCAGCTCATCCGGGACAGGGGGCTCTAATGAAAAACTGTTTTTT. Protein sequence: CASSSSGTGGSNEKLFF.